This record covers a single T cell receptor (beta chain). Its cognate antigen is unknown. This entry comes from a study of neurological immune-mediated disorders. Findings of the study overall: Private repertoires in all groups were suggested by the finding that expanded clones across subjects shared no CDR3 amino acid sequences. It was HTLV-1-associated myelopathy that showed the most TCR clonal expansion, while multiple sclerosis showed the least, falling below healthy controls.

The cDNA was produced through 5'RACE with 10-nucleotide random UMIs. One entry per CDR3 protein results from TCRdb running MiXCR on the 5' RACE reads. The sample records around 69,000 distinct CDR3 sequences, 4.5% to 5.5% being singletons. Unsorted libraries were generated from 2 million PBMCs held at -80 degrees C. The CDR3 has 16 amino acids. Germline values: CDR1 SGHTS, CDR2 YDEGEE. V was pared by 4 bases and J by 0 bases, with 9 bases of the junction left unmatched. V gene TRBV5-8 combines with J gene TRBJ1-1; TRBD1 matches at 7 bases. This clonotype originated in a man aged 30 to 39 with multiple sclerosis. The specimen was PBMCs. This chain's CDR3 is CASSRGDSIMNTEAFF. The CDR3 DNA reads TGTGCCAGCAGCCGAGGGGACAGCATCATGAACACTGAAGCTTTCTTT.